This TCR beta chain is from a study of cytomegalovirus exposure and HLA in healthy donors. Comments on this clone: Its antigen is not identified.

TCRdb's table, derived via immunoSEQ multiplex PCR, lists solely in-frame clones and lacks some. The data hold more than 45,000 clones, with 85% to 95% observed a single time. Study-level findings and limits: Later, an analysis found that TCR clusters from the first cohort tended to co-occur in the 130 or so validation repertoires. High sensitivity and specificity were reportedly achieved when the classifier diagnosed cytomegalovirus status.

The sample was PBMCs. The TCR was taken from a man aged 18 to 30 in good health and CMV-seronegative.

Here the CDR3 DNA reads TGTGCCAGCAGTGAAGCGCGGGGGACAGGCAATGAGCAGTTCTTC. Amino acids: CASSEARGTGNEQFF. V gene TRBV2 combines with J gene TRBJ2-1; D might be TRBD1 (8 bases). V was cut by 0 bases and J by 6 bases, with 12 bases left in between. Germline V lookup: CDR1 SNHLY, CDR2 FYNNEI. The CDR3 totals 15 residues.